This T cell receptor (beta chain) derives from a study of T cell responses to AZD1222 COVID-19 vaccine. Study as a whole: Pooling of second doses given at about 4 or about 12 weeks was done.

Study-wide results and caveats: White British donors predominated, females outnumbered males, and clonal diversity was possibly underestimated. It was only after the peak T cell response that any repertoires were sampled. Among those given AZD1222, only five or six were seropositive at baseline.

Clones were sequenced by immunoSEQ multiplex PCR, and TCRdb holds only the in-frame ones, with some missing. The table has about 150,000 clones, about 92% seen once; the top ten hold roughly 9.1%. CDR1 and CDR2 (germline): LNHDA, SQIVND (reference sequence). This CDR3 comprises 12 residues. V lost 6 bases to trimming and J lost 9 bases, with 12 bases between them. On this clone itself: Its antigen is unknown.

The V and J genes are TRBV19 and TRBJ2-1, with D hard to call. The sequence was collected from an adult in good health. The material was peripheral blood, obtained on day 0 of AZD1222 vaccination. The CDR3 sequence is CASSVGWSEQFF. The CDR3 coding sequence is TGTGCCAGTAGCGTGGGGTGGTCTGAGCAGTTCTTC.